The 21 T cell receptor beta chains given below trace back to one sample, sequenced in a study of CD8+CD57+ T cells in acquired aplastic anemia. Genomic DNA was employed as the template in profiling TCR beta VDJ and CDR3. TCRdb reprocessed the reads via MiXCR and lists one record per CDR3 protein. Seen here are 150,000 or so distinct CDR3 sequences, 45% to 50% observed once, and the top ten hold 30% to 40%. The authors sequenced patients whose flow cytometry had shown CD8+CD57+ cell expansion. The sample consisted of sorted CD4+, CD8+, or CD8+CD57+ T cells (not recorded which) from PBMCs. These receptors were taken from a human donor with aplastic anemia.

The chain uses TRBV27 and TRBJ2-3; no clear D gene. Germline-derived CDR1 and CDR2 are MNHEY and SMNVEV (reference sequence). Trimming took 6 bases from V and 3 from J, leaving 16 bases between them. The CDR3 is 15 residues long. CDR3 nucleotides: TGTGCCAGCAGATTAACAGATTTTAGAACAGATACGCAGTATTTT. Its translation is CASRLTDFRTDTQYF.

This clonotype was seen a few times. The chain employs TRBV2 and TRBJ2-7; 7 bases align to TRBD1. Germline assignment: CDR1 SNHLY and CDR2 FYNNEI. This CDR3 comprises 15 residues. The V segment lost 5 bases and the J segment 1 base; nucleotides outside the gene matches: 8. CDR3 region: CASSQGVMRSYEQYF. The CDR3 DNA reads as TGTGCCAGCAGTCAGGGGGTAATGAGGTCCTACGAGCAGTACTTC.

The chain joins TRBV7-2 to TRBJ2-5; D is unclear. CDR3 length: 14 amino acids. V was clipped by 9 bases and J by 0 bases, with 14 bases between them. Per germline, CDR1 SGHTA and CDR2 FQGNSA. The CDR3 loop reads CASSPAVYQETQYF. CDR3 in DNA: TGTGCCAGTAGTCCGGCGGTGTACCAAGAGACCCAGTACTTC.

The chain couples TRBV20-1 to TRBJ2-7, with D possibly TRBD2 on 6 matching bases. The ends were cut back, 0 bases at V and 5 bases at J, with 14 bases in the middle. Germline-derived CDR1 and CDR2 are DFQATT and SNEGSKA (reference sequence). The CDR3 length is 14 residues. The CDR3 nucleotides read TGCAGTGCTAGAGATACAGGACTACGGAACGAGCAGTACTTC. As protein: CSARDTGLRNEQYF.

The V and J genes are TRBV9 and TRBJ2-5, with 8 positions matching TRBD1. V lost 3 bases, J lost 7 bases, and 11 bases stayed unmatched. The CDR3 runs 15 residues. Germline lookup yields CDR1 SGDLS and CDR2 YYNGEE. The CDR3 DNA reads TGTGCCAGCAGCGACCAACCTTCACAGGGGGGGACCCAGTACTTC. This translates into CASSDQPSQGGTQYF.

DNA of the CDR3: TGTGCCCGAGGTGAGCAGCCCCAGCATTTT. As protein: CARGEQPQHF. The rearrangement uses TRBV19 and TRBJ1-5; D remains ambiguous. The germline gives CDR1 LNHDA, CDR2 SQIVND (reference sequence). V shed 11 bases and J shed 7 bases, with 9 bases lying between them. This CDR3 has 10 residues.

This clonotype was seen only a few times. The V gene is TRBV9, the J gene TRBJ2-1; TRBD1 is a possible D gene (5 bases). The V and J ends lost 4 bases and 8 bases respectively, with 7 bases between them. Germline CDR1 reads SGDLS; CDR2 reads YYNGEE. The CDR3 contains 11 residues. DNA for the CDR3: TGTGCCAGCAGCAAAGGGGATGAGCAGTTCTTC. Translated: CASSKGDEQFF.

In this sample, this clonotype turned up once. The junction departs from the called germline gene at one end, perhaps through a read error. The genes are TRBV7-6 and TRBJ1-2; D is uncertain. Per the germline V gene, CDR1 is SGHVS and CDR2 is FNYEAQ. CDR3 length equals 15 residues. In DNA form, the CDR3 reads TGTGCCAGCAGCTTAGCCCCCGCTGATACCTATGACTACACCTTC. Its translation is CASSLAPADTYDYTF.

This CDR3 reads CAISEPAGLAGAGELFF. The CDR3 DNA reads TGTGCCATCAGTGAGCCGGCGGGACTAGCGGGAGCCGGGGAGCTGTTTTTT. This chain links TRBV10-3 with TRBJ2-2; TRBD2 agrees at 14 bases. This CDR3 has 17 residues. Germline-derived CDR1 and CDR2 are ENHRY and SYGVKD. J was trimmed by 6 bases and V by 2 bases; bases with no gene match: 5.

This clonotype has ten or more counts. V is TRBV10-3 and J is TRBJ1-5; D gene uncertain. The CDR3 has 15 amino acids. Trimming removed 6 bases at V and 0 bases at J, with 12 bases between. The germline V gene has CDR1 ENHRY and CDR2 SYGVKD. Here the CDR3 reads CAISGQQNSNQPQHF. The DNA for the CDR3 is TGTGCCATCAGCGGTCAACAGAATAGCAATCAGCCCCAGCATTTT.

The gene calls are TRBV7-9 and TRBJ2-2; D remains unclear. V gave up 5 bases and J gave up 0 bases, with 7 bases separating them. The CDR3 extends over 14 amino acids. The germline V gene has CDR1 SEHNR and CDR2 FQNEAQ (reference sequence). CDR3 nucleotide sequence: TGTGCCAGCAGCCAAGCCCCGAACACCGGGGAGCTGTTTTTT. This sequence encodes CASSQAPNTGELFF.

The chain employs TRBV30 and TRBJ1-5, with a weak D call TRBD1 (5 bases). Germline loops: CDR1 GTSNPN, CDR2 SVGIG (reference sequence). The CDR3 covers 14 residues. V was pared by 0 bases and J by 3 bases, with 9 bases between. The CDR3, as DNA: TGTGCCTGGAGTGTACAGGCCCTCAATCAGCCCCAGCATTTT. It yields the protein CAWSVQALNQPQHF.

This clonotype was detected many times. This sequence joins TRBV12-3 or TRBV12-4 and TRBJ2-7; perhaps TRBD1 as D (5 bases). This CDR3 has 13 amino acids. The V end was cut by 7 bases, the J end by 3 bases, with 13 bases between. In nucleotides, the CDR3 is TGTGCCAGCAATTCAGGGAATTTCTACGAGCAGTACTTC. Protein: CASNSGNFYEQYF.

This chain connects TRBV24-1 to TRBJ1-1; D gene ambiguous. Trimming cost V 3 bases and J 6 bases, with 10 bases left between them. CDR3 length: 13 amino acids. Germline values: CDR1 KGHDR, CDR2 SFDVKD. CDR3: CATSDAAAAEAFF. CDR3 DNA: TGTGCCACCAGTGATGCGGCAGCGGCTGAAGCTTTCTTT.

About this clonotype: Because it lacks the conserved phenylalanine or tryptophan at the end, this CDR3 is likely a read error. The CDR3 loop reads CASSRNGNTIYL. DNA for the CDR3: TGTGCCAGCAGCCGGAATGGGAACACCATATATCTT. The J gene is TRBJ1-3, the V gene TRBV5-6; no reliable D call. CDR3 length: 12 amino acids. V lost 4 bases and J 7 bases, leaving 9 bases between the germline ends. CDR1 and CDR2 (germline): SGHDT, YYEEEE.

The chain recombines TRBV24-1 with TRBJ1-2, with D possibly TRBD1 on 5 matching bases. This CDR3 region has 16 residues. CDR1 is KGHDR, CDR2 SFDVKD, per germline. Trimming shortened V by 3 bases and J by 7 bases, and 20 bases separated the two germline ends. The CDR3 region is CATSDPTGDHTAGYTF. The CDR3 nucleotides are TGTGCCACCAGTGATCCCACCGGGGACCACACGGCTGGCTACACCTTC.

This chain connects TRBV4-1 to TRBJ2-7; TRBD1 aligns across 11 bases. Losses at the gene ends were 3 bases for V and 2 bases for J; bases not matched to a gene: 3. Germline assignment: CDR1 MGHRA and CDR2 YSYEKL. The CDR3 covers 15 residues. For the CDR3, the DNA is TGCGCCAGCAGCCATGGGACAGGGGGGACCTACGAGCAGTACTTC. Protein: CASSHGTGGTYEQYF.

This clonotype was picked up a small number of times. The rearrangement joins TRBV2 to TRBJ2-3, with a weak D call TRBD1 (5 bases). V was pared by 3 bases and J by 2 bases, with 6 bases between. Germline CDR1 SNHLY, CDR2 FYNNEI. The length of the CDR3 is 13 residues. The CDR3 DNA reads TGTGCCAGCAGTGAGGACAACACAGATACGCAGTATTTT. It yields the protein CASSEDNTDTQYF.

This clonotype was seen repeatedly, ten times or more. The chain employs TRBV15 and TRBJ2-4; D gene ambiguous. With 0 bases removed from V and 2 bases from J, the gap between germline ends came to 14 bases. Germline-derived CDR1 and CDR2 are LNHNV and YYDKDF (reference sequence). CDR3 size: 17 residues. The CDR3 bases are TGTGCCACCAGCAGAGATCGGGTAGGGCCTCCCAAAAACATTCAGTACTTC. Translated: CATSRDRVGPPKNIQYF.

The V call is TRBV19, the J call TRBJ1-1; D is undetermined. The CDR3 has 13 amino acids. Germline lookup yields CDR1 LNHDA and CDR2 SQIVND (reference sequence). Trimming took 6 bases from V and 1 from J, leaving 9 bases between them. Here the CDR3 DNA reads TGTGCCAGTAGGGGAGGGAAGAACACTGAAGCTTTCTTT. It yields the protein CASRGGKNTEAFF.

This chain uses TRBV29-1 with TRBJ1-2; 11 bases agree with TRBD1. Germline CDR1 is SQVTM and CDR2 is ANQGSEA. V shed 5 bases and J 7 bases; nucleotides not matched to a gene: 6. CDR3 size: 13 residues. CDR3: CSVYGQGAGGYTF. The CDR3 region has the DNA TGCAGCGTTTATGGACAGGGGGCGGGTGGCTACACCTTC.